The T cell receptor (beta chain) under discussion was sequenced for a study of T cells in tuberculosis. About the study: T cells were selected with CD1B tetramers loaded with glucose monomycolate.

Latent tuberculosis screening used tuberculin skin test and IGRA at entry. Each donor contributed about 100,000 T cells on average, unsorted. Study-wide points: Smaller alpha distances in active tuberculosis partly reflected shorter CDR3-alpha lengths.

Sequencing used immunoSEQ multiplex PCR; TCRdb keeps in-frame clones, though not all of them. Counted here are 20,000 to 25,000 clones, over 85% occurring once; the ten biggest clones make up 15% to 20%. Regarding this clone: Its antigen is unknown.

The sequence derives from a donor aged 10-35 years with latent tuberculosis or without tuberculosis infection. Some clones in this sample may be carry-over from other donors' samples. The specimen sequenced was PBMCs.

CDR3 sequence (DNA): TGTGCCAGCGGGGACCAAAACAGGGGTATGAACCAGCCCCAGCATTTT. Protein: CASGDQNRGMNQPQHF. The chain carries TRBV27 and TRBJ1-5; 7 bases match TRBD1. Germline V CDR1 and CDR2: MNHEY, SMNVEV (reference sequence). The CDR3 consists of 16 residues. J was trimmed by 7 bases and V by 8 bases; bases with no gene match: 17.